This T cell receptor beta chain originates from a study of technical replicates of blood from a handful of donors (dated by TCRdb to the late 2010s). Per the germline V gene, SGHDT is the CDR1 and YYEEEE is the CDR2. The CDR3 runs 14 amino acids, cysteine and phenylalanine included. Only CDR3 DNA remains: 42 bases, in frame from the first base. Between the V and J ends, shortened by 1 base and 2 bases respectively, the junction contains 10 bases. Worth noting for this clone: Its antigen is still unknown. It has no much larger one-base neighbor in the sample; base qualities were not kept.

The method behind the library was the immunoSEQ multiplex PCR assay. In TCRdb, the immuneACCESS table is reduced to in-frame sequences with V and J assigned. These tables do not hold every clone; where another copy was compared, an unresolved V gene accounts for under half, and the others remain unexplained. Across this sample there are more than 65,000 clones, with around 90% seen only once. The ten largest clones add up to around 0.38% of the sample. This sequence uses TRBV5-6 and TRBJ2-7, with the D gene not confidently named. This sequence originates from a human donor in good health. The sample was T cells isolated from PBMCs. The nucleotide sequence reads TGTGCCAGCAGCTTGACCCGGCTAGCCTACGAGCAGTACTTC. It translates as CASSLTRLAYEQYF.